This T cell receptor beta chain was retrieved from a study of spatial heterogeneity in lung cancer. Study in general: A total of 72 untreated early-stage non-small cell lung cancer patients served as donors. The mean occurrence of each unique TCR and UMI combination in raw reads exceeded 9.5.

The time point is: blood at routine non-recurrence follow-up after resection. From tumor, nontumor lung or frozen PBMC, whole RNA was taken unsorted for sequencing. The CDR3 totals 14 residues. Germline values: CDR1 SGHDT, CDR2 YYEEEE. The V gene lost 1 base and the J gene lost 3 bases, with 11 bases spanning the gap. A unique molecular identifier was carried by every single TCR cDNA molecule. Each CDR3 protein gets one entry after TCRdb re-called the 5' RACE reads with MiXCR. The sample holds about 120,000 distinct CDR3 sequences, roughly an eighth seen once. This clonotype was picked up many times. Its antigen is currently unknown. General study points: Compared with follow-up, resection was when ubiquitous expanded tumor TCRs appeared in blood more.

The J gene is TRBJ2-7, the V gene TRBV5-6, with D hard to call. This sequence originates from a male donor with early-stage non-small cell lung cancer. The sample consisted of PBMCs, taken at follow-up. CDR3 in amino acids: CASSLLGILYEQYF. The CDR3 DNA reads TGTGCCAGCAGCTTGCTAGGAATTCTCTACGAGCAGTACTTC.